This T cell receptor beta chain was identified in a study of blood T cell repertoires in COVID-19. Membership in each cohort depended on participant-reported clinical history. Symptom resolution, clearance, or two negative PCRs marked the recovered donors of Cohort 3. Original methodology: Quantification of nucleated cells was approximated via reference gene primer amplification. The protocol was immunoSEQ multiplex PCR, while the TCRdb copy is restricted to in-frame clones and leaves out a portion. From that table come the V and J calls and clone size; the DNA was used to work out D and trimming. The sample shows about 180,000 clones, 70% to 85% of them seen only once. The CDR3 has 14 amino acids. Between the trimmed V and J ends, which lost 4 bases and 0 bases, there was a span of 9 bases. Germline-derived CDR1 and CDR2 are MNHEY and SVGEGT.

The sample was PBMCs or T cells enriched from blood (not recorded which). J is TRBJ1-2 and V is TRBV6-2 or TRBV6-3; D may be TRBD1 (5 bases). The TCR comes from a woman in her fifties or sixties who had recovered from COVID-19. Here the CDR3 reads CASSWQGTNYGYTF. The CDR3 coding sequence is TGTGCCAGCAGTTGGCAGGGAACTAACTATGGCTACACCTTC.